This T cell receptor (beta chain) was sequenced during a study of blood T cell repertoires in COVID-19. V was pared by 2 bases and J by 6 bases, with 4 bases of the junction left unmatched. Germline V gene sequence: CDR1 MGHDK, CDR2 SYGVNS. The CDR3 loop spans 14 amino acids. Patients of the Seattle cohort, enrolled during active infection, were followed longitudinally. Clones were read by immunoSEQ multiplex PCR, and TCRdb kept only the in-frame ones, dropping some. This sample yields about 160,000 clones, of which roughly 90% are seen a single time; nearly 5% belongs to the top ten. The sequenced sample consisted of peripheral blood. This chain connects TRBV25-1 to TRBJ1-2; 9 bases agree with TRBD1. The TCR comes from a man between 25 and 39 years old with COVID-19, enrolled during active disease. The CDR3 region is CASSETGGVDGYTF. In DNA form, the CDR3 reads TGTGCCAGCAGTGAAACAGGGGGCGTAGATGGCTACACCTTC.